The rows below give T cell receptor beta chains drawn from one sample of a study of blood T cell repertoires in COVID-19. Sequencing used immunoSEQ multiplex PCR; TCRdb keeps in-frame clones, though not all of them. The sample lists 140,000 to 150,000 clones, around nine tenths occurring once. Sequenced material: peripheral blood. The receptors were gathered from a woman aged 45-59 years with acute or convalescent COVID-19. CDR3s include the opening cysteine and the closing phenylalanine or tryptophan. A D gene is named only where the DNA matches it firmly. Not every row has a clone size; where given, it reads once, few, many or a size class.

J	size	D	V	CDR3	DNA
TRBJ1-4	NA	NA	TRBV27	CASSLSVATNEKLFF	TGTGCCAGCAGTCTCTCAGTCGCAACTAATGAAAAACTGTTTTTT
TRBJ1-4	NA	NA	TRBV5-1	CASSLRGEGNEKLFF	TGCGCCAGCAGCTTGCGCGGGGAGGGTAATGAAAAACTGTTTTTT
TRBJ2-5	NA	TRBD2	TRBV5-1	CASSLVYPLAGEETQYF	TGCGCCAGCAGCTTGGTGTACCCCCTAGCGGGGGAAGAGACCCAGTACTTC
TRBJ1-1	few	NA	TRBV9	CASSVGPQGAGNTEAFF	TGTGCCAGCAGCGTAGGTCCCCAGGGCGCCGGGAACACTGAAGCTTTCTTT
TRBJ2-1	NA	NA	TRBV19	CASTMGAEYNEQFF	TGTGCCAGTACTATGGGGGCAGAATACAATGAGCAGTTCTTC
TRBJ1-2	NA	NA	TRBV11-1	CASSSDRNYGYTF	TGTGCCAGCAGCTCAGACAGGAACTATGGCTACACCTTC
TRBJ2-5	NA	TRBD2	TRBV4-2	CASSQDPPGASGQETQYF	TGTGCCAGCAGCCAAGATCCCCCCGGGGCTAGCGGGCAAGAGACCCAGTACTTC
TRBJ2-2	NA	NA	TRBV19	CASGGNAGELFF	TGTGCCAGTGGAGGGAACGCCGGGGAGCTGTTTTTT
TRBJ2-1	NA	TRBD2	TRBV6-5	CASSSGLFSYNEQFF	TGTGCCAGCAGTTCGGGACTATTCTCGTACAATGAGCAGTTCTTC
TRBJ2-5	NA	TRBD2	TRBV2	CASSIAGTSGRAGTQYF	TGTGCCAGCAGTATCGCCGGGACTAGCGGGAGGGCAGGGACCCAGTACTTC
TRBJ1-4	NA	TRBD1	TRBV7-9	CASSLETGAGEKLFF	TGTGCCAGCAGCTTAGAGACAGGGGCTGGAGAAAAACTGTTTTTT
TRBJ2-7	NA	NA	TRBV11-2	CASSSYHYEQYF	TGTGCCAGCAGCTCCTATCACTACGAGCAGTACTTC
TRBJ1-1	NA	NA	TRBV2	CASSGQENTEAFF	TGTGCCAGCAGTGGACAGGAGAACACTGAAGCTTTCTTT
TRBJ1-3	once	NA	TRBV2	CASSEGANTIYF	TGTGCCAGCAGTGAAGGGGCCAACACCATATATTTT
TRBJ1-4	NA	TRBD1	TRBV28	CASRTGQGRVKLFF	TGTGCCAGCAGAACGGGACAGGGGAGAGTAAAACTGTTTTTT
TRBJ2-7	NA	TRBD1	TRBV18	CASSPSNTGDQQYF	TGTGCCAGCTCACCGTCGAACACAGGGGATCAGCAGTACTTC
TRBJ2-3	NA	NA	TRBV5-1	CASSLEGVRDTQYF	TGCGCCAGCAGCTTGGAAGGGGTTAGAGATACGCAGTATTTT
TRBJ2-7	NA	NA	TRBV5-6	CASSLIPSRMNEQYF	TGTGCCAGCAGCTTGATCCCATCCAGGATGAACGAGCAGTACTTC
TRBJ2-3	NA	NA	TRBV11-3	CASSLDGKGIVTDTQYF	TGTGCCAGCAGCTTAGATGGGAAGGGGATCGTCACAGATACGCAGTATTTT
TRBJ1-2	NA	TRBD1	TRBV28	CASSLPTTGGAYGYTF	TGTGCCAGCAGTCTACCGACAACAGGGGGCGCCTATGGCTACACCTTC
TRBJ1-2	NA	TRBD1	TRBV29-1	CSVAVQGAWYGYTF	TGCAGCGTTGCCGTCCAGGGGGCCTGGTATGGCTACACCTTC
TRBJ2-3	NA	NA	TRBV19	CASSNRNTDTQYF	TGTGCCAGTAGTAACAGAAACACAGATACGCAGTATTTT
TRBJ2-1	once	TRBD2	TRBV18	CASSPSSGRNEQFF	TGTGCCAGCTCACCGTCTAGCGGGAGAAATGAGCAGTTCTTC
TRBJ1-4	NA	NA	TRBV23-1	CASSQAAPDQQFF	TGCGCCAGCAGTCAGGCGGCCCCAGATCAACAGTTTTTT
TRBJ2-7	NA	NA	TRBV7-6	CASSLARGPAYEQYF	TGTGCCAGCAGCTTAGCCCGCGGCCCGGCCTACGAGCAGTACTTC
TRBJ1-3	NA	NA	TRBV7-2	CASSRRQYSGNTIYF	TGTGCCAGCAGTCGTCGACAGTACTCTGGAAACACCATATATTTT
TRBJ2-7	NA	NA	TRBV5-1	CASSLADGYEQYF	TGCGCCAGCAGCTTGGCCGACGGGTACGAGCAGTACTTC
TRBJ1-5	once	NA	TRBV5-1	CASSKGDSNQPQHF	TGCGCCAGCAGCAAGGGAGATAGCAATCAGCCCCAGCATTTT
TRBJ2-3	NA	TRBD2	TRBV5-1	CASEGAGGLTDTQYF	TGCGCCAGCGAGGGTGCGGGGGGGCTCACAGATACGCAGTATTTT
TRBJ1-3	NA	NA	TRBV11-2	CASSLLAGFGNTIYF	TGTGCCAGCAGCTTATTGGCGGGGTTTGGAAACACCATATATTTT
TRBJ2-7	NA	TRBD2	TRBV7-9	CASSLRGGNEQYF	TGTGCCAGCAGCTTAAGGGGAGGGAACGAGCAGTACTTC
TRBJ2-3	few	TRBD2	TRBV7-3	CASSSLAGALDTQYF	TGTGCCAGCAGCTCCTTAGCGGGGGCCTTGGATACGCAGTATTTT
TRBJ1-5	NA	NA	TRBV6-5	CASNQPGSGQPQHF	TGTGCCAGCAATCAGCCAGGGTCGGGTCAGCCCCAGCATTTT
TRBJ2-5	NA	TRBD2	TRBV11-2	CASTTHGGDRETQYF	TGTGCCAGCACCACCCACGGGGGGGATCGGGAGACCCAGTACTTC
TRBJ2-7	NA	TRBD2	TRBV5-1	CASSLELAGSYEQYF	TGCGCCAGCAGCTTGGAACTAGCGGGTTCCTACGAGCAGTACTTC
TRBJ2-1	NA	NA	TRBV19	CASSTDRGAAINEQFF	TGTGCCAGTAGTACCGATCGGGGGGCCGCTATCAATGAGCAGTTCTTC
TRBJ1-1	NA	NA	TRBV19	CASCVGRVHTEAFF	TGTGCCAGTTGTGTCGGCAGGGTTCACACTGAAGCTTTCTTT
TRBJ2-7	NA	NA	TRBV13	CASSWEQGVDEQYF	TGTGCCAGCAGCTGGGAACAGGGAGTCGACGAGCAGTACTTC
TRBJ2-5	NA	TRBD1	TRBV5-6	CASSRRGQVQETQYF	TGTGCCAGCAGCCGAAGGGGACAGGTCCAAGAGACCCAGTACTTC
TRBJ2-5	NA	NA	TRBV29-1	CSVVYEETQYF	TGCAGCGTTGTCTACGAAGAGACCCAGTACTTC
TRBJ1-5	few	TRBD1	TRBV28	CATGQGAYQPQHF	TGTGCCACAGGACAGGGGGCCTATCAGCCCCAGCATTTT
TRBJ1-1	NA	NA	TRBV5-1	CASSLAGVGTEAFF	TGCGCCAGCAGCTTGGCAGGGGTGGGCACTGAAGCTTTCTTT
TRBJ1-5	NA	TRBD1	TRBV12-3/TRBV12-4	CASSIRGGQPQHF	TGTGCCAGCAGTATACGAGGGGGCCAGCCCCAGCATTTT
TRBJ1-6	NA	TRBD1	TRBV10-1	CASSAGTGNNSPLHF	TGCGCCAGCAGTGCCGGGACAGGCAATAATTCACCCCTCCACTTT
TRBJ2-7	NA	TRBD1	TRBV18	CASSRDRAYEQYF	TGTGCCAGCTCACGGGACAGAGCCTACGAGCAGTACTTC
TRBJ1-2	once	TRBD1	TRBV5-4	CASSPGQGSGGASGYTF	TGTGCCAGCAGCCCGGGACAGGGATCTGGAGGGGCAAGTGGCTACACCTTC